This T cell receptor beta chain was observed in a study of shared clonotypes between healthy human individuals. Overall study findings and caveats: Donor clonotype sharing was expected to depend on sequencing depth.

Sequencing was performed with immunoSEQ multiplex PCR; in TCRdb, only in-frame clones are kept and a portion is missing. The sample holds about 1.1 million clones, 60% to 80% seen once. Note on this clone: No antigen is known for it.

The germline CDR1 and CDR2 sequences are LNHNV and YYDKDF (reference sequence). The CDR3 runs 15 residues. V was clipped by 4 bases and J by 9 bases, with 19 bases between them. This rearrangement joins TRBV15 to TRBJ2-1; TRBD2 might be the D (7 bases). The sample was memory CD4+ T cells from PBMCs. Subset indicated: CD45RA-negative fraction. The receptor was isolated from a man between 18 and 29 years old in good health. Some clones in this sample may be carry-over from other donors' samples. CDR3 loop: CATSTRTRGKFEQFF. The DNA of the CDR3 is TGTGCCACCAGCACCCGGACTAGGGGGAAGTTTGAGCAGTTCTTC.